What follows are 23 T cell receptor beta chains derived from one specimen sequenced in a study of STAT5B mutations in CD4+ large granular lymphocyte leukemia. Profiled with immunoSEQ multiplex PCR; TCRdb holds only in-frame clones, not every one. Counted here are some 21,000 clones, 60% to 80% occurring once; the ten biggest clones make up about 32%. The sample comprised CD4+ T cells from blood buffy coats. The receptor set was obtained from a human donor in good health.

In this sample, this clone turned up a few times. The chain combines TRBV5-1 with TRBJ1-1, with D maybe TRBD1 (5 bases). The germline V gene encodes CDR1 SGHRS and CDR2 YFSETQ. Deletions cut 4 bases from V and 0 bases from J, with 7 bases between. CDR3 length: 13 amino acids. CDR3 nucleotides: TGCGCCAGCAGCAGACAGATGAACACTGAAGCTTTCTTT. This gives the protein CASSRQMNTEAFF. The complete variable domain, with remaining parts taken from reference TRBV5-1 and TRBJ1-1, reads KAGVTQTPRYLIKTRGQQVTLSCSPISGHRSVSWYQQTPGQGLQFLFEYFSETQRNKGNFPGRFSGRQFSNSRSEMNVSTLELGDSALYLCASSRQMNTEAFFGQGTRLTVV.

This rearrangement joins TRBV29-1 to TRBJ2-7; 9 bases are shared with TRBD1. The CDR3 extends over 14 amino acids. V trimming: 4 bases; J trimming: 5 bases; junction bases outside the gene matches: 9. In germline, CDR1 is SQVTM, CDR2 ANQGSEA. CDR3: CSVAGGQGTNEQYF. The CDR3 DNA reads as TGCAGCGTTGCCGGGGGACAGGGAACGAACGAGCAGTACTTC.

This chain connects TRBV4-1 to TRBJ2-3; D might be TRBD2 (6 bases). There are 13 residues in the CDR3. Looked up from germline, CDR1 is MGHRA and CDR2 is YSYEKL. V was trimmed by 2 bases and J by 11 bases, leaving 14 bases between them. CDR3 amino acids: CASSQLEGLQQYF. The CDR3 DNA reads TGCGCCAGCAGCCAATTGGAGGGACTTCAGCAGTATTTT.

This clone was counted between two and nine times. The chain carries TRBV14 and TRBJ2-7; 12 bases match TRBD1. The germline CDR1 and CDR2 sequences are SGHDN and FVKESK. The CDR3 covers 12 residues. In DNA form, the CDR3 reads TGTGCCAGCAGCTTGGGACAGGGGGCGCCTAGGGTC. Its protein is CASSLGQGAPRV.

This chain uses TRBV21-1 with TRBJ2-5; TRBD1, the table's D call, was not compared with the DNA. TRBV21-1 is reported as a pseudogene. This CDR3 has 19 residues. The CDR3 sequence is CASSTTGGANSGVQETQYF. The CDR3 DNA is TGTGCCAGCAGCACCACAGGGGGCGCTAATAGCGGGGTCCAAGAGACCCAGTACTTC.

This clone was counted between two and nine times. V usage is TRBV5-5 and J usage is TRBJ1-2, with D maybe TRBD1 (6 bases). The CDR3 totals 12 residues. V was shortened by 4 bases and J by 4 bases, with 8 bases between the two germline ends. CDR1 is SGHKS and CDR2 is YYEKEE in the germline V gene (reference sequence). In DNA form, the CDR3 reads TGTGCCAGCAGCCCGGACAGCTATGGCTACACCTTC. It specifies CASSPDSYGYTF.

This clone was recorded only once. V is TRBV9 and J is TRBJ2-1; TRBD2 matches at 9 bases. CDR3 length: 15 amino acids. Germline V gene lookup returns CDR1 SGDLS and CDR2 YYNGEE. V shed 4 bases and J 8 bases; nucleotides not matched to a gene: 10. In nucleotides, the CDR3 is TGTGCCAGCAGCCTCTTAGCGGGAGAGCTCCATGAGCAGTTCTTC. Protein sequence: CASSLLAGELHEQFF.

This clone was counted between two and nine times. The rearrangement joins TRBV6-5 to TRBJ2-1; D may be TRBD1 (5 bases). The CDR3 has 14 amino acids. Trimming pared 6 bases from V and 0 bases from J, leaving 9 bases between. CDR1 is MNHEY and CDR2 is SVGAGI in the germline V gene. The CDR3: CASRGLVSYNEQFF. For the CDR3, the DNA is TGTGCCAGCAGGGGGCTAGTCTCCTACAATGAGCAGTTCTTC.

The V and J genes are TRBV10-3 and TRBJ1-1, with 8 bases fitting TRBD1. The CDR3 is 14 amino acids. Germline V gene data show CDR1 as ENHRY and CDR2 as SYGVKD. The V and J ends lost 9 bases and 5 bases, in that order; junction bases with no gene match: 11. The CDR3 nucleotides are TGTGCCATAACGGAAGACAGGGGTCAAACTGAAGCTTTCTTT. Protein sequence: CAITEDRGQTEAFF.

This chain links TRBV6-5 with TRBJ1-6; TRBD1 matches 7 bases. CDR3 length equals 15 residues. Per the germline V gene, CDR1 is MNHEY and CDR2 is SVGAGI. With V trimmed by 5 bases and J by 7 bases, 8 bases remained unmatched. CDR3 coding DNA: TGTGCCAGCAGTGCGGAACCGGGACAGAATTCACCCCTCCACTTT. This sequence encodes CASSAEPGQNSPLHF.

The CDR3 region is CAWDRGRGQETQYF. CDR3 coding DNA: TGTGCCTGGGACCGAGGCAGGGGGCAAGAGACCCAGTACTTC. This chain uses TRBV30 with TRBJ2-5, with 7 bases that match TRBD1. The CDR3 loop spans 14 amino acids. Germline trimming cut 5 bases from V and 2 bases from J; bases unmatched to any gene: 8. The germline V gene has CDR1 GTSNPN and CDR2 SVGIG (reference sequence).

The chain links TRBV4-3 to TRBJ2-3; 11 nucleotides line up with TRBD2. The germline V gene has CDR1 LGHNA and CDR2 YSLEER. V lost 1 base to trimming and J lost 5 bases; unmatched junction nucleotides: 8. The CDR3 consists of 17 residues. The CDR3 coding sequence is TGCGCCAGCAGCCAAGGGACAAGGCTAGCGGGAGGAGATACGCAGTATTTT. Its translation is CASSQGTRLAGGDTQYF.

CDR3 nucleotide sequence: TGTGCCAGCAGTAAGGTAGCGGGGTCCAATGAGCAGTTCTTC. Amino acids: CASSKVAGSNEQFF. J is TRBJ2-1 and V is TRBV28; TRBD2 aligns across 8 bases. Per germline, CDR1 MDHEN and CDR2 SYDVKM. The ends lost 5 bases at V and 6 bases at J; junction bases unmatched: 6. This CDR3 spans 14 amino acids.

This clone was recorded once. This chain connects TRBV5-1 to TRBJ1-4; possible D gene TRBD1, 5 bases. The length of the CDR3 is 15 residues. Germline CDR1 reads SGHRS; CDR2 reads YFSETQ. V lost 4 bases to trimming and J lost 0 bases, with 10 bases between them. CDR3 nucleotides: TGCGCCAGCAGCCCGACGGGGCCAACTAATGAAAAACTGTTTTTT. Encoded protein: CASSPTGPTNEKLFF.

This clone was seen only a few times. V usage is TRBV5-4 and J usage is TRBJ1-1; TRBD1 agrees at 12 bases. The CDR3 is 15 amino acids. Trimming took 5 bases from V and 6 from J; bases not matched to a gene: 8. CDR1 and CDR2 from the germline V gene are SGHNT and YYREEE (reference sequence). The CDR3 sequence is CASRGQGASPAEAFF. DNA for the CDR3: TGTGCCAGCAGGGGACAGGGGGCGAGTCCTGCTGAAGCTTTCTTT.

The chain uses TRBV7-8 and TRBJ2-5; 11 bases are a match to TRBD2. V dropped 5 bases and J dropped 3; count of bases not matched to a gene: 8. CDR3 length: 16 residues. Germline assignment: CDR1 SGHVS and CDR2 FQNEAQ. The CDR3 loop is CASSKKQGLAEETQYF. CDR3 nucleotides: TGTGCCAGCAGCAAAAAGCAGGGACTAGCGGAAGAGACCCAGTACTTC.

This clone was counted only a few times. The V and J genes are TRBV5-1 and TRBJ2-5; D is perhaps TRBD2 (5 bases). This CDR3 is built from 13 residues. CDR1 and CDR2 from the germline V gene are SGHRS and YFSETQ. The germline V and J ends were trimmed by 5 bases and 5 bases, with 13 bases remaining between them. Written as DNA, the CDR3 is TGCGCCAGCAGACCCCGGACTGGGGAGACCCAGTACTTC. Translation: CASRPRTGETQYF.

The rearrangement links TRBV9 to TRBJ2-5; D is possibly TRBD2 (6 bases). CDR1 is SGDLS, CDR2 YYNGEE, per germline. CDR3 length: 15 residues. Trimming took off 6 bases at V and 2 bases at J, with 17 bases between the two ends. The CDR3 coding sequence is TGTGCCAGCACCCGATCCGGGACTTCGCAAGAGACCCAGTACTTC. Its protein is CASTRSGTSQETQYF.

This clone was seen only a few times. This CDR3 reads CASSLKGQYYGYTF. The CDR3 DNA reads as TGTGCCAGCAGTTTAAAGGGACAGTACTATGGCTACACCTTC. This chain connects TRBV28 to TRBJ1-2; 7 bases are a match to TRBD1. The CDR3 runs 14 residues. Germline CDR1 MDHEN, CDR2 SYDVKM. Losses at the gene ends were 2 bases for V and 3 bases for J; bases not matched to a gene: 3.

This clone was seen a few times. The chain couples TRBV5-4 to TRBJ2-5, with TRBD2 identical over 8 bases. Trimming removed 3 bases from V and 3 bases from J; junction bases left unmatched: 4. The CDR3 runs 14 residues. Per the germline V gene, CDR1 is SGHNT and CDR2 is YYREEE (reference sequence). CDR3 region: CASSSGLGKETQYF. The CDR3 DNA reads TGTGCCAGCAGCTCGGGACTAGGTAAAGAGACCCAGTACTTC.

The V call is TRBV5-4, the J call TRBJ2-3; 12 nucleotides agree with TRBD2. With 0 bases clipped from V and 5 bases from J, the junction kept 4 bases outside the gene matches. The CDR3 is made up of 16 amino acids. Germline V lookup: CDR1 SGHNT, CDR2 YYREEE (reference sequence). CDR3 DNA: TGTGCCAGCAGCTTGGCGACTAGCGGGAGACAAGATACGCAGTATTTT. This translates into CASSLATSGRQDTQYF. The full variable domain, completed using reference TRBV5-4 and TRBJ2-3, is ETGVTQSPTHLIKTRGQQVTLRCSSQSGHNTVSWYQQALGQGPQFIFQYYREEENGRGNFPPRFSGLQFPNYSSELNVNALELDDSALYLCASSLATSGRQDTQYFGPGTRLTVL.

This chain joins TRBV19 and TRBJ2-5; 9 nucleotides agree with TRBD2. V lost 5 bases, J lost 2 bases, and 9 bases stayed unmatched. The CDR3 is 16 amino acids. Germline values: CDR1 LNHDA, CDR2 SQIVND (reference sequence). CDR3: CASSSLGGRVQETQYF. The DNA of the CDR3 is TGTGCCAGTAGTTCCCTCGGCGGGAGGGTGCAAGAGACCCAGTACTTC.

DNA of the CDR3: TGCAGTACAGGGGAGGGAAACACCATATATTTT. Translation: CSTGEGNTIYF. The chain employs TRBV29-1 and TRBJ1-3; 7 nucleotides align to TRBD1. The CDR3 runs to 11 residues. Germline assignment: CDR1 SQVTM and CDR2 ANQGSEA.